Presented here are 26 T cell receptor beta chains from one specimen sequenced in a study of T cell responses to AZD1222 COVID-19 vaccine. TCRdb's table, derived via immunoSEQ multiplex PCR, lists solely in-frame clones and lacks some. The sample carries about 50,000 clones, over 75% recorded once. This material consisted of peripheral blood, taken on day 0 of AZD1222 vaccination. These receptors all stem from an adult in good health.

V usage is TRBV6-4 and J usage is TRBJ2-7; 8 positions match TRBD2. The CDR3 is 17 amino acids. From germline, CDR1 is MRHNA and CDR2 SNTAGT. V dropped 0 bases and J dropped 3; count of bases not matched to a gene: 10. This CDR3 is CASSDSDTLAGIYEQYF. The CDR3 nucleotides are TGTGCCAGCAGTGACTCGGACACCTTAGCGGGAATCTACGAGCAGTACTTC.

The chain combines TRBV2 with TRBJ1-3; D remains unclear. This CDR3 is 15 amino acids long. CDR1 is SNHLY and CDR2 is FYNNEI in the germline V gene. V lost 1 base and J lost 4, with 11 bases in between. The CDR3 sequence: CASSEGGLGGNTIYF. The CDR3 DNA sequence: TGTGCCAGCAGTGAAGGCGGTCTTGGAGGAAACACCATATATTTT.

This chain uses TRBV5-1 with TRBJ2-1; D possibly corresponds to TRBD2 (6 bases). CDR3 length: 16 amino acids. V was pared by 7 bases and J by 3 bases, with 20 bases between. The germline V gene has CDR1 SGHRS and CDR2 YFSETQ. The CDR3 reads CASDIAVIPNYNEQFF. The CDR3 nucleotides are TGCGCCAGCGACATAGCGGTCATTCCTAACTACAATGAGCAGTTCTTC. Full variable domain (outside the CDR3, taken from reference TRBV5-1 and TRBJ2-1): KAGVTQTPRYLIKTRGQQVTLSCSPISGHRSVSWYQQTPGQGLQFLFEYFSETQRNKGNFPGRFSGRQFSNSRSEMNVSTLELGDSALYLCASDIAVIPNYNEQFFGPGTRLTVL.

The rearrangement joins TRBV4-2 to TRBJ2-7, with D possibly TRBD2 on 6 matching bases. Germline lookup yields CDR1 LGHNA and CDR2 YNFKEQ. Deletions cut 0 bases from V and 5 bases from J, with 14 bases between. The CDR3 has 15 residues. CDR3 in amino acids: CASSQDVREAHEQYF. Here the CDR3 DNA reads TGTGCCAGCAGCCAAGATGTAAGGGAGGCCCACGAGCAGTACTTC.

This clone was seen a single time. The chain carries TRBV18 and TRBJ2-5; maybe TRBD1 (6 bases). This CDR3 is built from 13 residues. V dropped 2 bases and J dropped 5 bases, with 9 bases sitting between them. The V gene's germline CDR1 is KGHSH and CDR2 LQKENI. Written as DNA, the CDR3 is TGTGCCAGCTCACCAGACAGGCAGGAGACCCAGTACTTC. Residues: CASSPDRQETQYF.

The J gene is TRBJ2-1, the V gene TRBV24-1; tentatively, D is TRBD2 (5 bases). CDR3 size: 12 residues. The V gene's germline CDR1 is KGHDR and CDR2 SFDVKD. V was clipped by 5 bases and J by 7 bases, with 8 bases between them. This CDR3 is CATSGGRNEQFF. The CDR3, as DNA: TGTGCCACCAGTGGAGGGCGGAATGAGCAGTTCTTC.

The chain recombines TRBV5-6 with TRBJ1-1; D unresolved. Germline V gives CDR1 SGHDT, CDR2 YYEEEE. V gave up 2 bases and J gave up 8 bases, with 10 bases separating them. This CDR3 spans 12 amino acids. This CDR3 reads CASSFLNGEAFF. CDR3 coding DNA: TGTGCCAGCAGCTTCCTCAATGGGGAAGCTTTCTTT.

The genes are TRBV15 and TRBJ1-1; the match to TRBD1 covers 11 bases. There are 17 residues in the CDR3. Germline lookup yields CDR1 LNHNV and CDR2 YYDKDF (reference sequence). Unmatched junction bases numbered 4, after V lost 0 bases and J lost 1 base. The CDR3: CATSREDRGLSNTEAFF. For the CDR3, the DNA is TGTGCCACCAGCAGAGAGGACAGGGGGCTTTCGAACACTGAAGCTTTCTTT.

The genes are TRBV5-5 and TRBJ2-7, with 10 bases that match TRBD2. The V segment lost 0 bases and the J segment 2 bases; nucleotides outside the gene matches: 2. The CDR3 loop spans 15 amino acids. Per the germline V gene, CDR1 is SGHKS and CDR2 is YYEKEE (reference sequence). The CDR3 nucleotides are TGTGCCAGCAGCTTGGAACTAGCGGGGACCTACGAGCAGTACTTC. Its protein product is CASSLELAGTYEQYF. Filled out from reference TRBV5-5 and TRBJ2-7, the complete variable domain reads DAGVTQSPTHLIKTRGQQVTLRCSPISGHKSVSWYQQVLGQGPQFIFQYYEKEERGRGNFPDRFSARQFPNYSSELNVNALLLGDSALYLCASSLELAGTYEQYFGPGTRLTVT.

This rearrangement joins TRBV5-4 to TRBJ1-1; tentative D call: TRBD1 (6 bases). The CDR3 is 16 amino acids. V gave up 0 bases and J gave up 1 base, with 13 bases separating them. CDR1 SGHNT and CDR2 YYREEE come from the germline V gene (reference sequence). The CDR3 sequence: CASSLGWDTSNTEAFF. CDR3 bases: TGTGCCAGCAGCTTGGGATGGGACACTTCGAACACTGAAGCTTTCTTT.

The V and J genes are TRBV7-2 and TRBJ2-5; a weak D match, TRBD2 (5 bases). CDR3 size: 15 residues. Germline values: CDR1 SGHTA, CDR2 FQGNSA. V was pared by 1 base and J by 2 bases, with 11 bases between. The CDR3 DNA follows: TGTGCCAGCAGCTTAGGAGGGTATGGACAAGAGACCCAGTACTTC. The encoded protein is CASSLGGYGQETQYF.

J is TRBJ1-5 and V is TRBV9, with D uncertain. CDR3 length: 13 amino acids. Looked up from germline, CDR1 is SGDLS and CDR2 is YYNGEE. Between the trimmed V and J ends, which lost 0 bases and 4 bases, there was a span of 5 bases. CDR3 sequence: CASSVAANQPQHF. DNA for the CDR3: TGTGCCAGCAGCGTAGCAGCGAATCAGCCCCAGCATTTT.

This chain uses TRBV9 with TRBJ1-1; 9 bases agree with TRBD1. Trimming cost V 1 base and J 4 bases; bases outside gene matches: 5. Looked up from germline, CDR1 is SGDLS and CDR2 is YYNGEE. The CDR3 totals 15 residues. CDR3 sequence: CASSVTPGQGTEAFF. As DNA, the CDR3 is TGTGCCAGCAGCGTAACTCCGGGACAGGGCACTGAAGCTTTCTTT.

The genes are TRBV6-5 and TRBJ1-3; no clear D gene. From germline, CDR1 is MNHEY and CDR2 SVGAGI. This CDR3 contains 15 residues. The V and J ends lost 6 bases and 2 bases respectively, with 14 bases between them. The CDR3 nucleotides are TGTGCCAGCAGCCCGCGAGCCCCTACTGGAAACACCATATATTTT. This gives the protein CASSPRAPTGNTIYF.

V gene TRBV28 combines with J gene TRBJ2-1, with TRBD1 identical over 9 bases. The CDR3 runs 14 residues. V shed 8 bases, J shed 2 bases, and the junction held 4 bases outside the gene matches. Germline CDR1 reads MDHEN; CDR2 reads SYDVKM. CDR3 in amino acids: CASGGTGPYNEQFF. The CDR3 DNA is TGTGCCAGCGGGGGGACAGGGCCCTACAATGAGCAGTTCTTC.

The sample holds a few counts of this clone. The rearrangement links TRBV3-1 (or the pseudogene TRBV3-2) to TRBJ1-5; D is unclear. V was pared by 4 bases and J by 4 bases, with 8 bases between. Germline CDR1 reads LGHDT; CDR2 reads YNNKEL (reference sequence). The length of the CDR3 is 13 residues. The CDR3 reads CASSLGINQPQHF. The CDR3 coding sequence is TGTGCCAGCAGCCTCGGGATTAATCAGCCCCAGCATTTT.

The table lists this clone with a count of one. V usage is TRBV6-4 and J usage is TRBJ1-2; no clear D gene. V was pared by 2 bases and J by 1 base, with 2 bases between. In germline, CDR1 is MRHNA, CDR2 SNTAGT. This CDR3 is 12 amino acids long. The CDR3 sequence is CASSDNNYGYTF. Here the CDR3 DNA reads TGTGCCAGCAGTGACAATAACTATGGCTACACCTTC.

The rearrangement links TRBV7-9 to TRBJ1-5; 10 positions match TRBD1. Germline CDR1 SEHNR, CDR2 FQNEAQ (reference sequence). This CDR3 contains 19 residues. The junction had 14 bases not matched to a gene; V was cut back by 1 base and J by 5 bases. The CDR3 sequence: CASSLVLTRDRGNDQPQHF. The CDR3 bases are TGTGCCAGCAGCTTAGTATTAACTAGGGACAGGGGTAATGATCAGCCCCAGCATTTT.

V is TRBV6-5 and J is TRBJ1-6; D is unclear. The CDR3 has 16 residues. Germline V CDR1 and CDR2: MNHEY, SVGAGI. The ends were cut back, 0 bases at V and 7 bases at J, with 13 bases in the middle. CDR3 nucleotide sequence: TGTGCCAGCAGTTACTCCCCGGAGAGGCGGAATTCACCCCTCCACTTT. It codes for CASSYSPERRNSPLHF.

The CDR3 coding sequence is TGTGCCTGGAGCGCCCCGGGGGGACCTAACACTGAAGCTTTCTTT. It translates to CAWSAPGGPNTEAFF. The chain recombines TRBV30 with TRBJ1-1; D might be TRBD1 (5 bases). CDR1 is GTSNPN, CDR2 SVGIG, per germline (reference sequence). The V gene lost 3 bases and the J gene lost 2 bases, with 16 bases spanning the gap. The CDR3 consists of 15 residues.

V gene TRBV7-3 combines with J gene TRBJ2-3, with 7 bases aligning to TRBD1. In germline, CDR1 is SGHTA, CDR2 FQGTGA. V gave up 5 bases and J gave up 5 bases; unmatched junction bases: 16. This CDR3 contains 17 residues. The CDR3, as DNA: TGTGCCAGCAGCCCCGTCGGAACAGGGGATTCCTTAGATACGCAGTATTTT. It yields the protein CASSPVGTGDSLDTQYF. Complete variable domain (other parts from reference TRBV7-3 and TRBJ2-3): GAGVSQTPSNKVTEKGKYVELRCDPISGHTALYWYRQSLGQGPEFLIYFQGTGAADDSGLPNDRFFAVRPEGSVSTLKIQRTERGDSAVYLCASSPVGTGDSLDTQYFGPGTRLTVL.

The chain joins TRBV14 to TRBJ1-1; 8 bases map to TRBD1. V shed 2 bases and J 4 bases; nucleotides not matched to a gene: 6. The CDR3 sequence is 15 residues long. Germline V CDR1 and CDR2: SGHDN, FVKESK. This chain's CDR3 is CASSQQGAVGTEAFF. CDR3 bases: TGTGCCAGCAGCCAACAGGGGGCCGTGGGCACTGAAGCTTTCTTT.

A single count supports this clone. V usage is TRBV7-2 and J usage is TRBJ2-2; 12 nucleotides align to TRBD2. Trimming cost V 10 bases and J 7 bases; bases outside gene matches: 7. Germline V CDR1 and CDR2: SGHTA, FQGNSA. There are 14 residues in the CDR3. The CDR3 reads CATGLAGRGGELFF. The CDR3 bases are TGTGCCACTGGACTAGCGGGGAGGGGCGGGGAGCTGTTTTTT.

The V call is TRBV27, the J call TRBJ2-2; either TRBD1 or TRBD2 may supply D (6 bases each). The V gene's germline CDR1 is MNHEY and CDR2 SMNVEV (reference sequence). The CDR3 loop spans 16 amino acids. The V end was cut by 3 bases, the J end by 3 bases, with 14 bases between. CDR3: CASSFNSGADTGELFF. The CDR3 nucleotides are TGTGCCAGCAGTTTTAATTCGGGGGCCGACACCGGGGAGCTGTTTTTT.

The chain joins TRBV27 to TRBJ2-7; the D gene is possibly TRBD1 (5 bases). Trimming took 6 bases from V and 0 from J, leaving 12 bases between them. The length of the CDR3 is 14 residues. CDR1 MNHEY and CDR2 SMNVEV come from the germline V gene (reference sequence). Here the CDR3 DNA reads TGTGCCAGCAGGCCCGACAGAATCTCCTACGAGCAGTACTTC. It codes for CASRPDRISYEQYF.

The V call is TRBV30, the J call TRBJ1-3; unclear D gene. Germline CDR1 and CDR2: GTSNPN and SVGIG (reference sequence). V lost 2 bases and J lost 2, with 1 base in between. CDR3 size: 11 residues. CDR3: CAWSPGNTIYF. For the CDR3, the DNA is TGTGCCTGGAGTCCTGGAAACACCATATATTTT.